This T cell receptor (beta chain) was sequenced in a study of T cells in Graves' hyperthyroidism and ophthalmopathy. TCR beta CDR3 regions were amplified from RNA transcripts. Researchers ran a first-round RT-PCR on the TCR CDR3 using the HTBI primer set. TCRdb re-analysed the multiplex PCR reads in MiXCR, keeping a single row per CDR3 protein. The sample lists about 400,000 distinct CDR3 sequences; about 14% were seen once. This clonotype was counted between two and nine times. Its antigen remains unidentified. Whole-study findings and limits: Blood also contained most expanded thyroid clonotypes above 0.001.

Patients were excluded for uncontrolled infection, other autoimmune disease, pregnancy or lactation. Diagnostic assessment was based on clinical symptoms, serum thyroxine and TRAb, thyroid ultrasound and orbital computed tomography. The PBMCs studied were ones that came from approximately 9.9 ml fresh peripheral blood. Germline values: CDR1 ENHRY, CDR2 SYGVKD. This CDR3 has 14 residues. The V gene end was trimmed by 4 bases and the J gene end by 2 bases; junction bases not matched to a gene: 3. This rearrangement joins TRBV10-3 to TRBJ2-7; 9 nucleotides align to TRBD2. What was sequenced was blood. The sequence was collected from a man in his fifties with Graves' ophthalmopathy. The CDR3 DNA follows: TGTGCCATCAGTGCTAGCGGGGCCACCTACGAGCAGTACTTC. Protein product: CAISASGATYEQYF.